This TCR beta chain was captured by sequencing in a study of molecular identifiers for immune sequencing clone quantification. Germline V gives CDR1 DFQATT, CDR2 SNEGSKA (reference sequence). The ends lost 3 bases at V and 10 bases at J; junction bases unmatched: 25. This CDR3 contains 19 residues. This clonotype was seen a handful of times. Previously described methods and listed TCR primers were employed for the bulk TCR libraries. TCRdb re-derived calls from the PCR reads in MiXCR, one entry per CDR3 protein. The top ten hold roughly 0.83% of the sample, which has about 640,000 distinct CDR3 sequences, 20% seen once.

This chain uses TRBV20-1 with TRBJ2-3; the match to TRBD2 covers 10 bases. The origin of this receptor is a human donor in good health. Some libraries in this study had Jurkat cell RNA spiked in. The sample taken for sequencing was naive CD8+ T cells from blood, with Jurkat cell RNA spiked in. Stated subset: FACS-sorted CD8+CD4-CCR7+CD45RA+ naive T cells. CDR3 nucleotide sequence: TGCAGTGCTAGCGAACTTCTCGGGGCTAGCGGGGGAACGCTAGCTGCGCAGTATTTT. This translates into CSASELLGASGGTLAAQYF.